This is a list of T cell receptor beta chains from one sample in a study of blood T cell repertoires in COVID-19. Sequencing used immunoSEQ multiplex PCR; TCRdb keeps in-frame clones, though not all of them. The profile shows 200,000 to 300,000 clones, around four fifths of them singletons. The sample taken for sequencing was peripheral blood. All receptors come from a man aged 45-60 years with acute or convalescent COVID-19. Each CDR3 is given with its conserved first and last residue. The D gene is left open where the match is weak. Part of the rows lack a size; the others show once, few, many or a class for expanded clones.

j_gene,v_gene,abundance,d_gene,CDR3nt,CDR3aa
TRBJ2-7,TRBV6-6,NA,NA,TGTGCCAGCAGTCTTATGGGGGCGGGCTCCTACGAGCAGTACTTC,CASSLMGAGSYEQYF
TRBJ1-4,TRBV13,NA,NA,TGTGCCACCGCGGAGGGAACTAATGAAAAACTGTTTTTT,CATAEGTNEKLFF
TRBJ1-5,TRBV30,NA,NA,TGTGCCTGGACTGGGGGGGCGAAGCAGCCCCAGCATTTT,CAWTGGAKQPQHF
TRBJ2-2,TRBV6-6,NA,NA,TGTGCCAGCCCCGAGGGCTCCGATGGCACCGGGGAGCTGTTTTTT,CASPEGSDGTGELFF
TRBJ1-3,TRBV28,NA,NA,TGTGCCAGCAGTTTTGCCGACAGGACCTCTGGAAACACCATATATTTT,CASSFADRTSGNTIYF
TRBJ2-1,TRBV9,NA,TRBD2,TGTGCCAGCAGCGTAGTGGGGAGCGGGACCTCCTACAATGAGCAGTTCTTC,CASSVVGSGTSYNEQFF
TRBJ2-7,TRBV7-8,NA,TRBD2,TGTGCCAGCAGCTTAGTGGCTAGCGGGAGGTCCTCCTACGAGCAGTACTTC,CASSLVASGRSSYEQYF
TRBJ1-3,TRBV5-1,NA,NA,TGCGCCAGCAGTAGCGGAGGGGCAGCTGGAAACACCATATATTTT,CASSSGGAAGNTIYF
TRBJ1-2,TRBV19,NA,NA,TGTGCCAGTAGTAACACCCGCAGGGCACTGAACTATGGCTACACCTTC,CASSNTRRALNYGYTF
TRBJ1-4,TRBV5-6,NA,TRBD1,TGTGCCAGCAGCAATGACAGGGGGCGAACTAATGAAAAACTGTTTTTT,CASSNDRGRTNEKLFF
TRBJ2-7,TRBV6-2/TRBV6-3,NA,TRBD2,TGTGCCAGCAGTTACCGGGAGGACTACTACGAGCAGTACTTC,CASSYREDYYEQYF
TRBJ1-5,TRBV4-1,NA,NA,TGCGCCAGCAGCCAAGATAGAACAGGTCCTAATAGCAATCAGCCCCAGCATTTT,CASSQDRTGPNSNQPQHF
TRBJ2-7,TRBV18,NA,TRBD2,TGTGCCAGCTCACCATCTCTAGCGGGGGTCTTCTACGAGCAGTACTTC,CASSPSLAGVFYEQYF
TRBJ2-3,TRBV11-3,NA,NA,TGTGCCAGCAGCTCTGGCCCCCAAGGCACAGATACGCAGTATTTT,CASSSGPQGTDTQYF
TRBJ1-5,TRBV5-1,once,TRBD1,TGCGCCAGCAGCCCGGACAGGGGAAATCAGCCCCAGCATTTT,CASSPDRGNQPQHF
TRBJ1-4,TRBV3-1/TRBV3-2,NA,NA,TGTGCCAGCAGCCCTCAGGGTGGAAAACTGTTTTTT,CASSPQGGKLFF
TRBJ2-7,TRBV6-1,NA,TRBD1,TGTGCCAGCAGTGATTTACAGGGGAAGAGCGAGCAGTACTTC,CASSDLQGKSEQYF
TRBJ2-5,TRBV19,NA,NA,TGTGCCAGTAGTCCGGGATGGGAGACCCAGTACTTC,CASSPGWETQYF
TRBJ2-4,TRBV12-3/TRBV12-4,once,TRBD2,TGTGCCAGCAACAAGGGACCCGCGTCGGGGGGGTACTTC,CASNKGPASGGYF
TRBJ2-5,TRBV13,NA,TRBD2,TGTGCCAGCACCCCCGGGGGAAGCGGGGGACTTGGGACCCAGTACTTC,CASTPGGSGGLGTQYF
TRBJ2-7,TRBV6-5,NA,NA,TGTGCCAGCAGTTACTCTTCAGCGTACGAGCAGTACTTC,CASSYSSAYEQYF
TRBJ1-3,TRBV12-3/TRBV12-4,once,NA,TGTGCCAGCAGTTTCTCCGGAAACACCATATATTTT,CASSFSGNTIYF
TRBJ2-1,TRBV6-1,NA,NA,TGTGCCAGCAGTGAAGGGAGTACCTACAATGAGCAGTTCTTC,CASSEGSTYNEQFF
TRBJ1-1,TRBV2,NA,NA,TGTGCCAGGTCGTCGGGGAACACTGAAGCTTTCTTT,CARSSGNTEAFF
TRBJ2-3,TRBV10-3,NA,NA,TGTGCCATCAGTGGGGTAGCGGCAACAGATACGCAGTATTTT,CAISGVAATDTQYF
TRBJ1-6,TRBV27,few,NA,TGTGCCAGCAGTTTAAGAGGAGTTTTGTACAGAGGGTTTTCACCCCTCCACTTT,CASSLRGVLYRGFSPLHF
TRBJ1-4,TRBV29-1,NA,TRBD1,TGCAGCGTTGAGGGACAGACTAATGAAAAACTGTTTTTT,CSVEGQTNEKLFF
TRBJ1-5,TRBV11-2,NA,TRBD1,TGTGCCAGCAGCTATGGGACAGAAAATCAGCCCCAGCATTTT,CASSYGTENQPQHF
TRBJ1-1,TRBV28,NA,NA,TGTGCCAGCAGTTACATTCAGGTTTACATGAACACTGAAGCTTTCTTT,CASSYIQVYMNTEAFF